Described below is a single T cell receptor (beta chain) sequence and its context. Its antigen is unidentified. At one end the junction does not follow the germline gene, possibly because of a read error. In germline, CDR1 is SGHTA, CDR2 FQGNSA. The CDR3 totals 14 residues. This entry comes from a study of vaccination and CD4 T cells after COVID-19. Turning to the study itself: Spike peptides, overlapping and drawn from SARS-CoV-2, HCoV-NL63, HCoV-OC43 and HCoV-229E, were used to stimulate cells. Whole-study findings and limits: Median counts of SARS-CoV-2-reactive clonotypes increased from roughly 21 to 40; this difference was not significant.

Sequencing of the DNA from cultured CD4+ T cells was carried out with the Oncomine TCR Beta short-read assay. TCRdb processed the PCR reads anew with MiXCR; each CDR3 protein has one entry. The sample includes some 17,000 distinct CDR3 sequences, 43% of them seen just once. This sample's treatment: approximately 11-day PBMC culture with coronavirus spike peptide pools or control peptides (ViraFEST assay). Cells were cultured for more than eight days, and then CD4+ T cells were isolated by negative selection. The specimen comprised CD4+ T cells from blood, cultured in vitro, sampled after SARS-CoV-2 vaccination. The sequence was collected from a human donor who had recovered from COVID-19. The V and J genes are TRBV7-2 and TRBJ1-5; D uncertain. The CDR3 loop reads CASSLDGRNRPQHF. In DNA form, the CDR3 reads TGTGCCAGCAGCTTGGACGGACGCAATCGGCCCCAGCATTTT.